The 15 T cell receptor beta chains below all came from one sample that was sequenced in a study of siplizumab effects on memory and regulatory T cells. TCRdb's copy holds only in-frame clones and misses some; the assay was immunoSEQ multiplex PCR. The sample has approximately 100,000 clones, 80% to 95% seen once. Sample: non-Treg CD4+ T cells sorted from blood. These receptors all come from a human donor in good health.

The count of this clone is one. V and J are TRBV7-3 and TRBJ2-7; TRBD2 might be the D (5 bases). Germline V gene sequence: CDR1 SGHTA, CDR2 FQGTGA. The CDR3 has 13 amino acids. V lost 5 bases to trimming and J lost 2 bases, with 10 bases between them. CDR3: CASSPSGAYEQYF. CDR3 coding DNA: TGTGCCAGCAGCCCGAGCGGAGCCTACGAGCAGTACTTC. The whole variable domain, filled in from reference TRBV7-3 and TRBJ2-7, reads GAGVSQTPSNKVTEKGKYVELRCDPISGHTALYWYRQSLGQGPEFLIYFQGTGAADDSGLPNDRFFAVRPEGSVSTLKIQRTERGDSAVYLCASSPSGAYEQYFGPGTRLTVT.

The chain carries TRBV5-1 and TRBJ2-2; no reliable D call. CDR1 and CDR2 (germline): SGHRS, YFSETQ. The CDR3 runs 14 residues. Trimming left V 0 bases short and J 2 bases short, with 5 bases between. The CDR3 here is CASSLVPNTGELFF. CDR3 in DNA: TGCGCCAGCAGCTTGGTCCCAAACACCGGGGAGCTGTTTTTT. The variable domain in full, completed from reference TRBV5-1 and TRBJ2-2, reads KAGVTQTPRYLIKTRGQQVTLSCSPISGHRSVSWYQQTPGQGLQFLFEYFSETQRNKGNFPGRFSGRQFSNSRSEMNVSTLELGDSALYLCASSLVPNTGELFFGEGSRLTVL.

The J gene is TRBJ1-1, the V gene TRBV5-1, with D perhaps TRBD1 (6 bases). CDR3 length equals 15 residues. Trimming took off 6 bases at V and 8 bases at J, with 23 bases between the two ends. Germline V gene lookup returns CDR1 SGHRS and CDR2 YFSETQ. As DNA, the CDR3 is TGCGCCAGCAAGATCGGGGGGGCATCTATCACAGAAGCTTTCTTT. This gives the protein CASKIGGASITEAFF.

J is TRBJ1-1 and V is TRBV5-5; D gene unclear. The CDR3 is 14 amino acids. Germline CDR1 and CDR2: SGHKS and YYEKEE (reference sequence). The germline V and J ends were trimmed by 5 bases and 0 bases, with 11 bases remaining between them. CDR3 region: CASRRAEVNTEAFF. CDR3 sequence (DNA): TGTGCCAGCAGACGGGCAGAGGTGAACACTGAAGCTTTCTTT.

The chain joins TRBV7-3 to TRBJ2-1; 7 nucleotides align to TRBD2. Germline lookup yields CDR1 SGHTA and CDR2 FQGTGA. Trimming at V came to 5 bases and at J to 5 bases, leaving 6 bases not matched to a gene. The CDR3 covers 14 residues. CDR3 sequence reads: CASSAGLKNNEQFF. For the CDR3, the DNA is TGTGCCAGCAGCGCGGGACTAAAGAACAATGAGCAGTTCTTC.

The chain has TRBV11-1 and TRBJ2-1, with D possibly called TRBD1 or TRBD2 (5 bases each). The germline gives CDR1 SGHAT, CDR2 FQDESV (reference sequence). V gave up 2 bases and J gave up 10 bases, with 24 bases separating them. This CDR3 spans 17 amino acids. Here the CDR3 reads CASSLKSGTDIYREQFF. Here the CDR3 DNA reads TGTGCCAGCAGCTTAAAATCCGGGACGGACATCTACAGGGAGCAGTTCTTC.

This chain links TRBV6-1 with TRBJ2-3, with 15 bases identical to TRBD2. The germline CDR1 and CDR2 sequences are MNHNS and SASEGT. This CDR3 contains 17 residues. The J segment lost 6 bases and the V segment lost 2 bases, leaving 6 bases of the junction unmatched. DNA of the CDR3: TGTGCCAGCAGTGAAAATGGACTAGCGGGGGGGCTCGATACGCAGTATTTT. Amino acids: CASSENGLAGGLDTQYF.

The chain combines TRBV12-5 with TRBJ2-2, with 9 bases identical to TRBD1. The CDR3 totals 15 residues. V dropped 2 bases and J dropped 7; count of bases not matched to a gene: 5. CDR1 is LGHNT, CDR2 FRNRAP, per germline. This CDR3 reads CASGLRTGDVGELFF. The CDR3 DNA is TGTGCTAGTGGTTTGAGGACAGGGGACGTCGGGGAGCTGTTTTTT.

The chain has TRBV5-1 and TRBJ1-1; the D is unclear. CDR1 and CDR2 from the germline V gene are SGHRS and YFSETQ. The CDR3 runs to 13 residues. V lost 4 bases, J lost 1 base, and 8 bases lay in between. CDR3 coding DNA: TGCGCCAGCAGCCCTCAAGGGAACACTGAAGCTTTCTTT. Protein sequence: CASSPQGNTEAFF.

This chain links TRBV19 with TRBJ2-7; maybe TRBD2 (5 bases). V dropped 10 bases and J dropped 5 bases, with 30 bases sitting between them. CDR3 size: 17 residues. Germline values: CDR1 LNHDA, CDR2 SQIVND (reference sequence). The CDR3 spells CATYPGLGGGRLDEQYF. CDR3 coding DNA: TGTGCCACCTACCCGGGGTTGGGTGGAGGACGCCTAGACGAGCAGTACTTC. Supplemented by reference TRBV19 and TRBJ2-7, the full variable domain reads DGGITQSPKYLFRKEGQNVTLSCEQNLNHDAMYWYRQDPGQGLRLIYYSQIVNDFQKGDIAEGYSVSREKKESFPLTVTSAQKNPTAFYLCATYPGLGGGRLDEQYFGPGTRLTVT.

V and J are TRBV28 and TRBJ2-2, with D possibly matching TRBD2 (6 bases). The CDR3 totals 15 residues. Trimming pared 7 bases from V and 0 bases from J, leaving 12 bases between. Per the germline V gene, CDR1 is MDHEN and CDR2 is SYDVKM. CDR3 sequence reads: CASKGRSANTGELFF. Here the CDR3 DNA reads TGTGCCAGCAAGGGGAGGTCGGCGAACACCGGGGAGCTGTTTTTT.

CDR3 in DNA: TGTGCCAGCAGCTTGGCCGCAGTAGTAGGGCCAATGAGCTACACCTTC. This translates into CASSLAAVVGPMSYTF. The V and J genes are TRBV5-4 and TRBJ1-2; D not resolved. V lost 0 bases and J lost 9, with 21 bases in between. Germline CDR1 SGHNT, CDR2 YYREEE (reference sequence). The CDR3 sequence is 16 residues long.

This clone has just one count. CDR3 amino acids: CASSVAGGPGNTIYF. For the CDR3, the DNA is TGTGCCAGCAGCGTAGCAGGTGGGCCTGGAAACACCATATATTTT. V gene TRBV9 combines with J gene TRBJ1-3; D not certain. Germline values: CDR1 SGDLS, CDR2 YYNGEE. Trimming pared 0 bases from V and 2 bases from J, leaving 9 bases between. The length of the CDR3 is 15 residues. The full variable domain, completed using reference TRBV9 and TRBJ1-3, is DSGVTQTPKHLITATGQRVTLRCSPRSGDLSVYWYQQSLDQGLQFLIQYYNGEERAKGNILERFSAQQFPDLHSELNLSSLELGDSALYFCASSVAGGPGNTIYFGEGSWLTVV.

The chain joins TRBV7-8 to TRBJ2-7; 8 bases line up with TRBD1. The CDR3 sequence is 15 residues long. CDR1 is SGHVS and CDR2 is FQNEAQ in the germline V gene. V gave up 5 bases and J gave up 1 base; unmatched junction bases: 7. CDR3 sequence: CASSTDREVSYEQYF. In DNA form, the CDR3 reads TGTGCCAGCAGCACGGACAGGGAAGTGTCCTACGAGCAGTACTTC.

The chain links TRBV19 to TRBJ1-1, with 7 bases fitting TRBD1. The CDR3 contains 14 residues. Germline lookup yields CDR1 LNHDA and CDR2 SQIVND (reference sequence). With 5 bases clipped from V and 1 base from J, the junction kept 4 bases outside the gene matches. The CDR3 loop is CASSRGQQNTEAFF. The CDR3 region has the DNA TGTGCCAGTAGTCGGGGACAGCAGAACACTGAAGCTTTCTTT.